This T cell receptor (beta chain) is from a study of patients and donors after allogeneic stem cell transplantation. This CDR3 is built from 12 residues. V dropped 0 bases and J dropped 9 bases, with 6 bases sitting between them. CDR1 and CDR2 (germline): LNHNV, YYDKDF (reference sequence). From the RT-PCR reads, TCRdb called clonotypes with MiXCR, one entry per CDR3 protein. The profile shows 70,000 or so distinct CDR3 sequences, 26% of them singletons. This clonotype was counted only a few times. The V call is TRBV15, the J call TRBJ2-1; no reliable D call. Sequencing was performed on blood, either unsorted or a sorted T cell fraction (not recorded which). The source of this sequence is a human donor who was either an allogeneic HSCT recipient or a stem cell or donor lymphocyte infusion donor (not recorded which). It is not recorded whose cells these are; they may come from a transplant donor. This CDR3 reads CATSREETEQFF. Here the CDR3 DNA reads TGTGCCACCAGCAGAGAAGAGACTGAGCAGTTCTTC.